This passage covers 23 T cell receptor beta chains from one sample sequenced in a study of T-cell memory formation after mild COVID-19 (dated by TCRdb to the early 2020s). Library preparation employed 5' RACE. Sequencing relied on an Illumina NovaSeq 6000. The public reads were quality trimmed at Q25 with fastp and then assembled into clones with MiXCR by TCRdb, keeping productive beta chains. When rows share a CDR3 protein, they turn into one entry using the most common DNA and genes. The sample contains about 360,000 distinct CDR3 sequences, 13% of them found a single time. In total, the top ten clones hold about a fifth of the sample. Specimen: PBMCs or a T cell subset sorted from them (not recorded which). The receptors were gathered from a man aged 18-30 years who had mild COVID-19 (a few samples of this study predate the infection). The sample titles of this study are shuffled in the database, so cell type and time point are left out; the donor was told from shared clones.

Only a few counts were recorded for this clonotype. The rearrangement uses TRBV6-2 or TRBV6-3 and TRBJ1-1; the D gene is possibly TRBD1 (5 bases). Trimming removed 8 bases at V and 3 bases at J, with 7 bases between. The CDR3 is 11 residues long. From germline, CDR1 is MNHEY and CDR2 SVGEGT. CDR3: CASGGYTEAFF. The CDR3 DNA is TGTGCCAGCGGGGGGTACACTGAAGCTTTCTTT.

In its sample, this clonotype was seen a few times. The CDR3 sequence is CSAPGAVQETQYF. CDR3 nucleotide sequence: TGCAGTGCTCCCGGGGCAGTCCAAGAGACCCAGTACTTC. The chain employs TRBV20-1 and TRBJ2-5; TRBD1 or TRBD2 may be the D gene (5 bases each). V lost 5 bases and J lost 1, with 11 bases in between. There are 13 residues in the CDR3. Germline V gene sequence: CDR1 DFQATT, CDR2 SNEGSKA (reference sequence).

The chain carries TRBV20-1 and TRBJ2-7, with D possibly being TRBD1 or TRBD2 (5 bases each). There are 14 residues in the CDR3. CDR1 DFQATT and CDR2 SNEGSKA come from the germline V gene (reference sequence). Trimming left V 6 bases short and J 7 bases short, with 22 bases between. The CDR3 nucleotides read TGCAGTGCGGCCAGTGGGACGGTGTCATGGGAGCAGTACGTC. This codes for CSAASGTVSWEQYV.

There are a few counts of this clonotype. The chain recombines TRBV20-1 with TRBJ1-6; D call uncertain. Germline values: CDR1 DFQATT, CDR2 SNEGSKA (reference sequence). Between the trimmed V and J ends, which lost 5 bases and 8 bases, there was a span of 13 bases. CDR3 length: 13 amino acids. CDR3 sequence: CSALGQPDSPLHF. The CDR3 DNA sequence: TGCAGTGCTCTGGGTCAGCCGGATTCACCCCTCCACTTT.

The genes are TRBV5-1 and TRBJ2-5; D is ambiguous. Trimming shortened V by 0 bases and J by 5 bases, and 17 bases separated the two germline ends. Germline V gives CDR1 SGHRS, CDR2 YFSETQ. The CDR3 length is 16 residues. The CDR3 sequence is CASSLVTPPTRETQYF. For the CDR3, the DNA is TGCGCCAGCAGCTTGGTTACCCCACCCACGCGGGAGACCCAGTACTTC.

This clonotype was seen more than once but under ten times. This chain joins TRBV11-2 and TRBJ2-3; 9 nucleotides match TRBD2. Per the germline V gene, CDR1 is SGHAT and CDR2 is FQNNGV. The V and J ends lost 1 base and 4 bases, in that order; junction bases with no gene match: 3. CDR3 length: 15 residues. The CDR3 nucleotides read TGTGCCAGCAGCTTAGTGCGGGGGGGCGCAGATACGCAGTATTTT. This codes for CASSLVRGGADTQYF.

This clonotype has more than one count but fewer than ten. The V and J genes are TRBV11-1 and TRBJ2-7; D is uncertain. Trimming took 4 bases from V and 1 from J, leaving 8 bases between them. This CDR3 contains 13 residues. CDR1 and CDR2 (germline): SGHAT, FQDESV (reference sequence). The CDR3 region is CASSSMESYEQYV. The CDR3 coding sequence is TGTGCCAGCAGCTCGATGGAATCCTACGAGCAGTACGTC.

The chain uses TRBV20-1 and TRBJ1-2, with D hard to call. The CDR3 spans 14 residues. CDR1 is DFQATT and CDR2 is SNEGSKA in the germline V gene (reference sequence). V was shortened by 0 bases and J by 0 bases, with 8 bases between the two germline ends. This chain's CDR3 is CSAREKTTNYGYTF. DNA for the CDR3: TGCAGTGCTAGAGAGAAGACAACTAACTATGGCTACACCTTC.

The genes are TRBV28 and TRBJ2-1; 10 bases are a match to TRBD2. CDR1 is MDHEN and CDR2 is SYDVKM in the germline V gene. The CDR3 spans 16 residues. Trimming removed 4 bases from V and 2 bases from J; junction bases left unmatched: 5. CDR3 region: CASSSLAGDTYNEQFF. CDR3 DNA: TGTGCCAGCAGTTCGCTAGCGGGGGACACCTACAATGAGCAGTTCTTC.

As for this clonotype: Mismatch with germline at one junction end may stem from a read error. The CDR3 sequence is CASSVGGMNTEALF. CDR3 coding DNA: TGTGCCAGCAGCGTAGGGGGGATGAACACTGAAGCTTTATTT. The chain combines TRBV9 with TRBJ1-1, with a weak D call TRBD1 (5 bases). The CDR3 length is 14 residues. Germline CDR1 reads SGDLS; CDR2 reads YYNGEE.

This chain connects TRBV18 to TRBJ1-2; D is undetermined. This CDR3 region has 13 residues. The germline CDR1 and CDR2 sequences are KGHSH and LQKENI. Between the trimmed V and J ends, which lost 3 bases and 6 bases, there was a span of 11 bases. The CDR3 sequence: CASSPPGSDGYTF. CDR3 nucleotide sequence: TGTGCCAGCTCACCTCCAGGATCGGATGGCTACACCTTC. Based on the CDR3 plus reference TRBV18 and TRBJ1-2, the full variable domain is NAGVMQNPRHLVRRRGQEARLRCSPMKGHSHVYWYRQLPEEGLKFMVYLQKENIIDESGMPKERFSAEFPKEGPSILRIQQVVRGDSAAYFCASSPPGSDGYTFGSGTRLTVV.

The table lists this clonotype with a few counts. The V call is TRBV18, the J call TRBJ1-2, with D maybe TRBD1 (6 bases). CDR3 size: 14 residues. Germline CDR1 reads KGHSH; CDR2 reads LQKENI. Trimming stripped 6 bases from V and 6 bases from J, with 17 bases between. Here the CDR3 reads CASSNQYRENGYTF. CDR3 coding DNA: TGTGCCAGCTCCAACCAATACAGGGAGAATGGCTACACCTTC. Variable domain in full (rest from reference TRBV18 and TRBJ1-2): NAGVMQNPRHLVRRRGQEARLRCSPMKGHSHVYWYRQLPEEGLKFMVYLQKENIIDESGMPKERFSAEFPKEGPSILRIQQVVRGDSAAYFCASSNQYRENGYTFGSGTRLTVV.

This clonotype has only a few counts. This chain connects TRBV19 to TRBJ1-1, with 12 bases that match TRBD1. The germline V gene encodes CDR1 LNHDA and CDR2 SQIVND (reference sequence). After removal of 3 bases from V and 4 bases from J, the junction contained 3 bases not matched to a gene. The CDR3 totals 15 residues. The CDR3 DNA reads as TGTGCCAGTAGTATGGGACAGGGGGCGGGCACTGAAGCTTTCTTT. Its protein is CASSMGQGAGTEAFF.

This clonotype was seen a few times. The chain carries TRBV20-1 and TRBJ1-4; D unresolved. V dropped 6 bases and J dropped 4 bases, with 12 bases sitting between them. The CDR3 contains 13 residues. Germline loops: CDR1 DFQATT, CDR2 SNEGSKA (reference sequence). For the CDR3, the DNA is TGCAGTGCCCCGGAGTTTGGTAATGAAAAACTGTTTTTT. Residues: CSAPEFGNEKLFF.

This clonotype came up a few times. The rearrangement links TRBV12-3 or TRBV12-4 to TRBJ1-2; possible D gene TRBD1, 5 bases. The CDR3 totals 15 residues. Trimming took 0 bases from V and 4 from J, leaving 12 bases between them. The chain's CDR3 is CASSLAGGRAYGYTF. For the CDR3, the DNA is TGTGCCAGCAGTTTAGCTGGGGGGAGGGCCTATGGCTACACCTTC.

The chain is built from TRBV20-1 and TRBJ1-1, with TRBD1 matching over 8 bases. Germline CDR1 DFQATT, CDR2 SNEGSKA (reference sequence). The trim removed 3 bases at V and 3 bases at J, leaving 3 bases unmatched. The CDR3 length is 13 residues. The CDR3 sequence is CSARDRVDTEAFF. In DNA form, the CDR3 reads TGCAGTGCTAGGGACAGGGTTGACACTGAAGCTTTCTTT.

This clonotype occurred many times. The chain is built from TRBV7-8 and TRBJ2-3; D is uncertain. Germline CDR1 SGHVS, CDR2 FQNEAQ. V gave up 1 base and J gave up 10 bases, with 9 bases separating them. This CDR3 spans 12 amino acids. Here the CDR3 DNA reads TGTGCCAGCAGCTTAGGACCTACGGCGCAGTATTTT. It is translated as CASSLGPTAQYF.

The chain combines TRBV20-1 with TRBJ2-5, with D maybe TRBD2 (5 bases). The length of the CDR3 is 12 residues. Trimming removed 2 bases at V and 2 bases at J, with 6 bases between. Per germline, CDR1 DFQATT and CDR2 SNEGSKA (reference sequence). CDR3 loop: CSARPGQETQYF. Here the CDR3 DNA reads TGCAGTGCTAGACCGGGGCAAGAGACCCAGTACTTC.

The rearrangement links TRBV29-1 to TRBJ2-7; no firm D call. Trimming left V 3 bases short and J 3 bases short, with 9 bases between. The CDR3 runs to 12 residues. Per germline, CDR1 SQVTM and CDR2 ANQGSEA. CDR3 in amino acids: CSVEETLYEQYF. The CDR3 DNA reads TGCAGCGTTGAGGAAACGCTCTACGAGCAGTACTTC.

This clonotype has only a few counts. This chain connects TRBV5-1 to TRBJ2-3; unclear D gene. V was shortened by 3 bases and J by 4 bases, with 12 bases between the two germline ends. Germline CDR1 SGHRS, CDR2 YFSETQ. The CDR3 consists of 14 residues. CDR3 nucleotide sequence: TGCGCCAGCAGCTCTAGTTTCGTGGCAGATACGCAGTATTTT. This translates into CASSSSFVADTQYF.

The chain has TRBV18 and TRBJ2-3, with unresolved D. Germline CDR1 reads KGHSH; CDR2 reads LQKENI. The CDR3 spans 14 residues. V lost 1 base, J lost 2 bases, and 7 bases lay in between. CDR3: CASSPLGSTDTQYF. The CDR3, as DNA: TGTGCCAGCTCACCACTGGGTTCCACAGATACGCAGTATTTT.

This clonotype was observed a few times. This chain links TRBV5-1 with TRBJ2-1; D gene ambiguous. V lost 3 bases and J 2 bases, leaving 12 bases between the germline ends. This CDR3 region has 15 residues. Germline CDR1 SGHRS, CDR2 YFSETQ. The chain's CDR3 is CASSSVTFTYNEQFF. CDR3 coding DNA: TGCGCCAGCAGCTCCGTGACATTTACCTACAATGAGCAGTTCTTC.

The chain combines TRBV12-3 or TRBV12-4 with TRBJ1-1; maybe TRBD1 (6 bases). This CDR3 has 13 residues. V shed 4 bases and J shed 5 bases, with 11 bases lying between them. The CDR3 protein is CASSSHQGTEAFF. The CDR3 bases are TGTGCCAGCAGTTCCCACCAGGGGACTGAAGCTTTCTTT.